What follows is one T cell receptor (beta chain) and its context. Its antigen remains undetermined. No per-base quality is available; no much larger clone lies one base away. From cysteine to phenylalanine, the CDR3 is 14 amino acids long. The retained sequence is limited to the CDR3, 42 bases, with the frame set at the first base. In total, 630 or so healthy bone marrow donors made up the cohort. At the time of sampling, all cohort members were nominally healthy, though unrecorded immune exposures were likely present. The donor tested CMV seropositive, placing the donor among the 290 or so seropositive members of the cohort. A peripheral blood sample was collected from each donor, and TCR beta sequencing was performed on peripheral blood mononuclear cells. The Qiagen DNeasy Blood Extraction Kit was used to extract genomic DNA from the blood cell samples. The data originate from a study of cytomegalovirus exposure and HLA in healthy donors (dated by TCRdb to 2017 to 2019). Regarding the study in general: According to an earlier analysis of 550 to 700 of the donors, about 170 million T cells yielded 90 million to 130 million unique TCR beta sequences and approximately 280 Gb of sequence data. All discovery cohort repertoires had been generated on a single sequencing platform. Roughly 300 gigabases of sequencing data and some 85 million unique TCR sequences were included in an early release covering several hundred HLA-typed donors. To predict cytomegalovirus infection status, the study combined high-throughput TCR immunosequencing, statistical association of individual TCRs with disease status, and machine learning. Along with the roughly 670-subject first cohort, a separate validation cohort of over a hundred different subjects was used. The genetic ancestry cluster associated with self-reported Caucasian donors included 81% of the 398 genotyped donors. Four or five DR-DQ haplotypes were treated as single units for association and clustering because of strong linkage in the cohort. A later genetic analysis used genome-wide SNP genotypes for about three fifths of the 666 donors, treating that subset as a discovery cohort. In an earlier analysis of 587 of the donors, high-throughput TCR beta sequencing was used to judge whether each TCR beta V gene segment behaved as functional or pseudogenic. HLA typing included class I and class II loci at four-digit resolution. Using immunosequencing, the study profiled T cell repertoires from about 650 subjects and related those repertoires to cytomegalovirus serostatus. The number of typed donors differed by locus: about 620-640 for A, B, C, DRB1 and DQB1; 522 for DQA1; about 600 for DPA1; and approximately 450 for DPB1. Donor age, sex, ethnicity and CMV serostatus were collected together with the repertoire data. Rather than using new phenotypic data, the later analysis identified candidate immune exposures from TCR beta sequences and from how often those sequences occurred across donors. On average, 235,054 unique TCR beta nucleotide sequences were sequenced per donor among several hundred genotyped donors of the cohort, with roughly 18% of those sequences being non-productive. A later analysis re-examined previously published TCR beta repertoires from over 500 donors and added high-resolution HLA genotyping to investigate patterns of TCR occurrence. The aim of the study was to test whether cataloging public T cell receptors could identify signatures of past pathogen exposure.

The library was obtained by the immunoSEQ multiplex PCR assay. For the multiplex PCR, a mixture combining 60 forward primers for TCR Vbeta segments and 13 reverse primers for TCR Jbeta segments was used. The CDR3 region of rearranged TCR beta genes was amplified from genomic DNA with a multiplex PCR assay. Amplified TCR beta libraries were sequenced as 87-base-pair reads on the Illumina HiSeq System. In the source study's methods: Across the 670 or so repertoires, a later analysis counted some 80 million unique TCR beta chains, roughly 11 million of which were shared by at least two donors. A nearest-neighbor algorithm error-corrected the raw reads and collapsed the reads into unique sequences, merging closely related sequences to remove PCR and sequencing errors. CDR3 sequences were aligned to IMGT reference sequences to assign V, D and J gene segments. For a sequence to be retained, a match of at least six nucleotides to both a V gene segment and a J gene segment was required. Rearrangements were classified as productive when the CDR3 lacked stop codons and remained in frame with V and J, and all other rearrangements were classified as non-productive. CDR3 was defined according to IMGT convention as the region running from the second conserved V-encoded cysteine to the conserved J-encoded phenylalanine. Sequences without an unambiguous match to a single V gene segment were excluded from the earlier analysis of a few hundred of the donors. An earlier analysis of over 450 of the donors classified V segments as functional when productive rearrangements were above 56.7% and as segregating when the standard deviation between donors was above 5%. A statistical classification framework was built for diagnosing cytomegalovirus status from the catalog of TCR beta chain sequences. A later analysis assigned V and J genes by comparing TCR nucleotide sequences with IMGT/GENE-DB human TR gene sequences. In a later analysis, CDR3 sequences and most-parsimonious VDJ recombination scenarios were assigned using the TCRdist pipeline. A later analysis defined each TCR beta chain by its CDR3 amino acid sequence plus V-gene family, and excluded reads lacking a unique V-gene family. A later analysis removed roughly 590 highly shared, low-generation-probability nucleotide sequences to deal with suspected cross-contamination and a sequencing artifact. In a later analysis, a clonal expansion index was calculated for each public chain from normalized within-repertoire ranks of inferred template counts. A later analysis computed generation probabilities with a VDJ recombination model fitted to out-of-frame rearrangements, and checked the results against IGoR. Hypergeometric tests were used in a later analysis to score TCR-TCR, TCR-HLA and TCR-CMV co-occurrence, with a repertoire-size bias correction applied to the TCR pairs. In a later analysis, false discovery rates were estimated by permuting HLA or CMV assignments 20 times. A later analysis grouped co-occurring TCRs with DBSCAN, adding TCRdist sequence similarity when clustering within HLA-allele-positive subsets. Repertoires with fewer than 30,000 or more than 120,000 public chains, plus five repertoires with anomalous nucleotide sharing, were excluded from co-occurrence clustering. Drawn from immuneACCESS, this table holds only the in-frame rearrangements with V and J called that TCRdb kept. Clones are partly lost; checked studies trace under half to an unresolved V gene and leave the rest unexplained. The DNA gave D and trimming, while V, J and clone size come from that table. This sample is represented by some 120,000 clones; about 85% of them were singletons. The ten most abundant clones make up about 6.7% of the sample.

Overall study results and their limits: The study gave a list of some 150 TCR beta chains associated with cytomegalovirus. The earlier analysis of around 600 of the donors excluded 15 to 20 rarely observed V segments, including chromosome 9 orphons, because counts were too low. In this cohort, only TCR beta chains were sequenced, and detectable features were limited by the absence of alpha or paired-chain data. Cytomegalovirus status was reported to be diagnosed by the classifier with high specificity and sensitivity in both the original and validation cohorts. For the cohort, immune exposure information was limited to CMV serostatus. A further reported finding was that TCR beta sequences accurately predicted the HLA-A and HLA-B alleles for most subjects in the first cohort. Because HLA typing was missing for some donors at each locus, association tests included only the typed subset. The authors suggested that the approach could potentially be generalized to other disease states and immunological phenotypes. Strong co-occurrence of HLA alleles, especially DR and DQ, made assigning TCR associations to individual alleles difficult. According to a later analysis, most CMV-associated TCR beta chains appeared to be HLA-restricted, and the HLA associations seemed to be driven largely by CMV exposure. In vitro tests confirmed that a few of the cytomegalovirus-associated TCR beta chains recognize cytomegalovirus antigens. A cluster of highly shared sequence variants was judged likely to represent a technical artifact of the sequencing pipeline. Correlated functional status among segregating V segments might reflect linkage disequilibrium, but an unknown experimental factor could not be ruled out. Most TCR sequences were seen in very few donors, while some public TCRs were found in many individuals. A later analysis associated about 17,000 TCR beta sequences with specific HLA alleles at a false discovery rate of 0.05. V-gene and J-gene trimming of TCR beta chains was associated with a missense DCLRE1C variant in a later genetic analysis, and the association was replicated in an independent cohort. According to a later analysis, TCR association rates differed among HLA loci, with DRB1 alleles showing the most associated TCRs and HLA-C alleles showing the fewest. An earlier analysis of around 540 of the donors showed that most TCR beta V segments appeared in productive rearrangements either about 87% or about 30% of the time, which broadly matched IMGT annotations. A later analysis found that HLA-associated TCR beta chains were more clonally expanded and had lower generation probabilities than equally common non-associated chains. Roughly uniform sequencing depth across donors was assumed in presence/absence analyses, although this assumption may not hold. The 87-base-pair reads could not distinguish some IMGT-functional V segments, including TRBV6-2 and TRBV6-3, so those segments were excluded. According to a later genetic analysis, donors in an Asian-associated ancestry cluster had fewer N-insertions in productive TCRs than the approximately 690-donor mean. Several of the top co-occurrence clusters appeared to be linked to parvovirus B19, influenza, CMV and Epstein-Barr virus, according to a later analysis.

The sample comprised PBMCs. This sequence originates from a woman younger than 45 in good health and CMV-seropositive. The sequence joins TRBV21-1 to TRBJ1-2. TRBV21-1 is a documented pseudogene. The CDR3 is CASSKKIAAGGYTF. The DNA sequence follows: TGTGCCAGCAGCAAGAAGATAGCGGCCGGGGGCTACACCTTC.